The rows below give T cell receptor beta chains drawn from one sample of a study of cytomegalovirus exposure and HLA in healthy donors. Clones were read by immunoSEQ multiplex PCR, and TCRdb kept only the in-frame ones, dropping some. The table includes some 170,000 clones, around nine tenths detected once. The sequenced material came from PBMCs. The receptor set was obtained from a man younger than 35 in good health and CMV-seropositive. CDR3s include the opening cysteine and the closing phenylalanine or tryptophan. Clone size, where shown, is once, few, many, or a class for clones that have expanded.

V gene	clone size	CDR3 protein
TRBV6-5	.	CASSSPSRQGNTEAFF
TRBV14	.	CASSPPGQGVFGETQYF
TRBV20-1	.	CSASPGGEQFF
TRBV6-4	.	CASSPTGGVGMNTEAFF
TRBV19	.	CASLAVSRRRGYTF
TRBV7-6	.	CASSSDRGNTEAFF
TRBV29-1	once	CSVGQGVEGKLFF
TRBV4-1	once	CASSQRGPDGYTF
TRBV11-3	.	CASSSPGLGLLEQFF
TRBV28	.	CASRTTGLETQYF
TRBV5-1	.	CASSLDPMRAEAFF
TRBV30	.	CAWSASRGAAFF
TRBV7-9	few	CASSPSTGTEAFF
TRBV7-3	.	CASSLFGGAQIEQFF
TRBV2	.	CASRGDTYEQYF
TRBV6-1	.	CASLWGGVLYEQYF
TRBV27	.	CASRQELNTEAFF
TRBV15	.	CATSRQSGVRTDTQYF
TRBV19	.	CATRGRSTDTQYF
TRBV5-1	.	CASSLGTVYFSGNTIYF
TRBV6-5	.	CASSYSLAGEQYF
TRBV11-3	.	CASSLGDRNQPQHF
TRBV27	.	CASSLVAGVNEQYF
TRBV2	.	CASSVGLGAWTEAFF
TRBV15	.	CATSRDRGRTGELFF
TRBV18	.	CASSPLFQGDVNEQFF
TRBV5-1	once	CASSRTQGTDTQYF
TRBV4-1	.	CASSQVLMGRQNLKMNTEAFF
TRBV4-1	.	CASSQGLAGVEQYF
TRBV9	once	CASSVGGGTSDEQFF
TRBV2	.	CASSGHYEQYF
TRBV7-8	.	CASSQTGVPISYEQYF
TRBV4-3	.	CASSQDRRSRTNEKLFF
TRBV7-9	few	CASSSGTEEGAYGYTF
TRBV27	.	CASSFGGGLNNEQFF
TRBV28	.	CASSSPPGQGPQHF
TRBV9	.	CASSVAGTEAFF
TRBV28	few	CASSPPGNSYNEQFF
TRBV10-3	.	CAISEISPRGVTEFYEQYF
TRBV23-1	.	CASSQPPRQVRPWAFF
TRBV6-5	.	CASSYGQEAFF
TRBV29-1	few	CSVREQTDTQYF